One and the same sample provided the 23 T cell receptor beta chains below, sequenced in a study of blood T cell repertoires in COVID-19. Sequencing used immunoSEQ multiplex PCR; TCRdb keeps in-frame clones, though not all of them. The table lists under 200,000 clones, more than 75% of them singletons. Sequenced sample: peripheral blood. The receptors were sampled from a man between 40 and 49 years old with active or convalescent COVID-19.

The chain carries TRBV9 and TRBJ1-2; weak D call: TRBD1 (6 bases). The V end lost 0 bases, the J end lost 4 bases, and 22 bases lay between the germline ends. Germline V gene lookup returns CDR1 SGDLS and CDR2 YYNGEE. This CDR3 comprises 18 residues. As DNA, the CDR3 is TGTGCCAGCAGCGTAGCGCTGTCCCGGGCCAGGGGATTCTATGGCTACACCTTC. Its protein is CASSVALSRARGFYGYTF.

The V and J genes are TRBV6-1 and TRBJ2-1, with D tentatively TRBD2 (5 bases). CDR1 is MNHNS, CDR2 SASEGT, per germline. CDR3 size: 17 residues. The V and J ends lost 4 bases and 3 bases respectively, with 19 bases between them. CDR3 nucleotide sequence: TGTGCCAGCAGTGGCTTGACTGGGAGCCTAAGCTACAATGAGCAGTTCTTC. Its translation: CASSGLTGSLSYNEQFF.

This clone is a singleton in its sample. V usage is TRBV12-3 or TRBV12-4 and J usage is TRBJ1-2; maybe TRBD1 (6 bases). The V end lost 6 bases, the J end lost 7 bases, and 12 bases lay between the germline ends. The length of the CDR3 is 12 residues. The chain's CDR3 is CASSLGHRGYTF. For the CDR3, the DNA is TGTGCCAGCAGCCTGGGACATCGTGGCTACACCTTC.

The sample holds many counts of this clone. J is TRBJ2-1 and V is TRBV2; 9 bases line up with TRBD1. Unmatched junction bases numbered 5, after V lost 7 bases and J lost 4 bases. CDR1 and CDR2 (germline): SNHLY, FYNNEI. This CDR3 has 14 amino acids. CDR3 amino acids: CASNRDRAYNEQFF. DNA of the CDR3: TGTGCCAGCAACCGGGACAGGGCGTACAATGAGCAGTTCTTC. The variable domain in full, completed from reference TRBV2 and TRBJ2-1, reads EPEVTQTPSHQVTQMGQEVILRCVPISNHLYFYWYRQILGQKVEFLVSFYNNEISEKSEIFDDQFSVERPDGSNFTLKIRSTKLEDSAMYFCASNRDRAYNEQFFGPGTRLTVL.

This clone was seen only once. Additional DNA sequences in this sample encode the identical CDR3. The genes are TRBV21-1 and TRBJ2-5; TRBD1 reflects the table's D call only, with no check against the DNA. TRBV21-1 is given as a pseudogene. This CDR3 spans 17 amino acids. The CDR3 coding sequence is TGTGCCAGCAGCAAAGTGGGATGGCAGGGGGCGGGGGAGACCCAGTACTTC. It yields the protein CASSKVGWQGAGETQYF.

The CDR3 reads CASSLGGQGYNSPLHF. Written as DNA, the CDR3 is TGTGCCAGCAGCTTGGGGGGACAGGGGTATAATTCACCCCTCCACTTT. The chain couples TRBV5-4 to TRBJ1-6, with 10 bases matching TRBD1. The CDR3 covers 16 residues. Trimming took 0 bases from V and 4 from J; bases not matched to a gene: 1. Germline loops: CDR1 SGHNT, CDR2 YYREEE (reference sequence).

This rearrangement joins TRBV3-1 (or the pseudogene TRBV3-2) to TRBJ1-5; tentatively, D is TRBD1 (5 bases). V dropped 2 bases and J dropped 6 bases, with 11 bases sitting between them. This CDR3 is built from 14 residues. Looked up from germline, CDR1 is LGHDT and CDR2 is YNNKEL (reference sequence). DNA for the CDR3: TGTGCCAGCAGCCAACGGGGGAACGGTCAGCCCCAGCATTTT. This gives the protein CASSQRGNGQPQHF.

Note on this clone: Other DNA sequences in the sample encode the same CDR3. In DNA, the CDR3 is TGTGCCAGCAGTGTCGACAGAGCTAATGAAAAACTGTTTTTT. Translation: CASSVDRANEKLFF. The chain combines TRBV2 with TRBJ1-4; D might be TRBD1 (5 bases). The CDR3 covers 14 residues. The germline CDR1 and CDR2 sequences are SNHLY and FYNNEI. Trimming stripped 4 bases from V and 3 bases from J, with 9 bases between. The full variable domain, completed using reference TRBV2 and TRBJ1-4, is EPEVTQTPSHQVTQMGQEVILRCVPISNHLYFYWYRQILGQKVEFLVSFYNNEISEKSEIFDDQFSVERPDGSNFTLKIRSTKLEDSAMYFCASSVDRANEKLFFGSGTQLSVL.

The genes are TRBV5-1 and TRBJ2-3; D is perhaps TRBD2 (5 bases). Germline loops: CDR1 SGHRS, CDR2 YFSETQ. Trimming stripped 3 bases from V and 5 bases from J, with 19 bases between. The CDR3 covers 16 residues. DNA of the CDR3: TGCGCCAGCAGCTCCTGGACTTCCACTCGGGTAGATACGCAGTATTTT. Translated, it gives CASSSWTSTRVDTQYF.

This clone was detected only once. The CDR3 DNA follows: TGTGCCAGCAGTTTGGACAGGGCGGATACCGGGGAGCTGTTTTTT. Translated: CASSLDRADTGELFF. The V call is TRBV27, the J call TRBJ2-2; 8 bases agree with TRBD1. In germline, CDR1 is MNHEY, CDR2 SMNVEV (reference sequence). This CDR3 contains 15 residues. With 3 bases clipped from V and 5 bases from J, the junction kept 5 bases outside the gene matches.

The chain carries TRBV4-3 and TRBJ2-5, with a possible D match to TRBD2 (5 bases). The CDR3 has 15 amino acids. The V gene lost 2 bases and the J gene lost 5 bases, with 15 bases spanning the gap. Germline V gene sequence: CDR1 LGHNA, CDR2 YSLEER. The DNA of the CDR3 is TGCGCCAGCAGCCAACTAGGTACCCGAGGGGAGACCCAGTACTTC. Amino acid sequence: CASSQLGTRGETQYF.

The CDR3 region is CAWLQGSTEAFF. Here the CDR3 DNA reads TGTGCCTGGCTACAGGGGAGCACTGAAGCTTTCTTT. The rearrangement uses TRBV30 and TRBJ1-1; the match to TRBD1 covers 7 bases. This CDR3 has 12 residues. After removal of 5 bases from V and 4 bases from J, the junction contained 4 bases not matched to a gene. CDR1 GTSNPN and CDR2 SVGIG come from the germline V gene (reference sequence).

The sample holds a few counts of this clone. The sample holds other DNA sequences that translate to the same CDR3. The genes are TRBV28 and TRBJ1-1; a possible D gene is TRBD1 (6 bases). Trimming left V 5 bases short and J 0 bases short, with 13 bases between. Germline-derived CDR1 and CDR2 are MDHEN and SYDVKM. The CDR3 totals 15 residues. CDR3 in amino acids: CASSLATGVNTEAFF. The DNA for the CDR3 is TGTGCCAGCAGTCTCGCGACAGGTGTGAACACTGAAGCTTTCTTT.

The CDR3 loop reads CASSYLNSPLHF. CDR3 bases: TGTGCCAGCAGTTACCTTAATTCACCCCTCCACTTT. The chain recombines TRBV6-5 with TRBJ1-6; D not resolved. The V gene's germline CDR1 is MNHEY and CDR2 SVGAGI. CDR3 length equals 12 residues. Deletions cut 2 bases from V and 6 bases from J, with 2 bases between.

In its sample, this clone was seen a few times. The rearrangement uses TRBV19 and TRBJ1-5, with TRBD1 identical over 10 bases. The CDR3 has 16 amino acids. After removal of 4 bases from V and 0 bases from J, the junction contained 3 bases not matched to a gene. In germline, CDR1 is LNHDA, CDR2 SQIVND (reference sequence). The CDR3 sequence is CASSTDRGYSNQPQHF. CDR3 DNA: TGTGCCAGTAGTACGGACAGGGGGTATAGCAATCAGCCCCAGCATTTT. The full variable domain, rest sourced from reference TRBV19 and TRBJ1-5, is DGGITQSPKYLFRKEGQNVTLSCEQNLNHDAMYWYRQDPGQGLRLIYYSQIVNDFQKGDIAEGYSVSREKKESFPLTVTSAQKNPTAFYLCASSTDRGYSNQPQHFGDGTRLSIL.

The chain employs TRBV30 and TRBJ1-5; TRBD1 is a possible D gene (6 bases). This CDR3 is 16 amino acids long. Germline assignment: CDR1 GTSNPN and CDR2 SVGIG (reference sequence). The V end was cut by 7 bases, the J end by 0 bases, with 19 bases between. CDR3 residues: CAYSFGGLYSNQPQHF. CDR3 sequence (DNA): TGTGCCTACTCCTTCGGGGGGCTCTATAGCAATCAGCCCCAGCATTTT.

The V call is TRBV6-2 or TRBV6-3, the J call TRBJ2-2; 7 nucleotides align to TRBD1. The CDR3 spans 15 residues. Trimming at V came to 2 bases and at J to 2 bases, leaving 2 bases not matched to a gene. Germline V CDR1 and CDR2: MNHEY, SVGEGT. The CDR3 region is CASSYGTDNTGELFF. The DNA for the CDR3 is TGTGCCAGCAGTTACGGGACAGACAACACCGGGGAGCTGTTTTTT.

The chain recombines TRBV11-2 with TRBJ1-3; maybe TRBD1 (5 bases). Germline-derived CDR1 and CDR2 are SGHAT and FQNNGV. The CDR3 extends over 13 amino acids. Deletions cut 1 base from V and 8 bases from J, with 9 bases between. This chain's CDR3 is CASSLGGRDTIYF. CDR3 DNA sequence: TGTGCCAGCAGCTTAGGGGGCAGGGACACCATATATTTT. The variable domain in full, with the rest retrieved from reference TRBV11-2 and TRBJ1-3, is EAGVAQSPRYKIIEKRQSVAFWCNPISGHATLYWYQQILGQGPKLLIQFQNNGVVDDSQLPKDRFSAERLKGVDSTLKIQPAKLEDSAVYLCASSLGGRDTIYFGEGSWLTVV.

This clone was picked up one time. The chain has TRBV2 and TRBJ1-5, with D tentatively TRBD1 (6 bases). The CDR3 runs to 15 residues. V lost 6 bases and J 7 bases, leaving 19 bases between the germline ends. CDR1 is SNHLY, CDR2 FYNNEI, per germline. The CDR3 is CASREVAGVRQPQHF. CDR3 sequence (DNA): TGTGCCAGCAGGGAGGTGGCAGGGGTAAGACAGCCCCAGCATTTT.

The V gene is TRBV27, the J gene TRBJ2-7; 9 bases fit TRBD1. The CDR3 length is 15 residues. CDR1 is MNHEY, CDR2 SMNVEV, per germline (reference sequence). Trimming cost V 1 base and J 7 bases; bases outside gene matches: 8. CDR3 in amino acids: CASSLYAGQGREQYF. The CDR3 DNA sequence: TGTGCCAGCAGTTTATACGCGGGACAGGGTCGAGAGCAGTACTTC.

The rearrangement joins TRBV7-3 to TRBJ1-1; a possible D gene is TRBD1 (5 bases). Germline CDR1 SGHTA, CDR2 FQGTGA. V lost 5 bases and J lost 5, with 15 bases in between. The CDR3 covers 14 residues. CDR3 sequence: CASSLSPKGTEAFF. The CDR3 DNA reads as TGTGCCAGCAGCCTCTCACCTAAGGGGACTGAAGCTTTCTTT.

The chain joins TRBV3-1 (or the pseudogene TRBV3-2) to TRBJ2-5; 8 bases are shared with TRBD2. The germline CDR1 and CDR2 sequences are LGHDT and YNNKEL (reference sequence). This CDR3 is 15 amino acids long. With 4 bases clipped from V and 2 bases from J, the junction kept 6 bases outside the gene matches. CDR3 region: CASSLQRGIQETQYF. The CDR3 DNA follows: TGTGCCAGCAGCCTACAGCGGGGGATTCAAGAGACCCAGTACTTC.

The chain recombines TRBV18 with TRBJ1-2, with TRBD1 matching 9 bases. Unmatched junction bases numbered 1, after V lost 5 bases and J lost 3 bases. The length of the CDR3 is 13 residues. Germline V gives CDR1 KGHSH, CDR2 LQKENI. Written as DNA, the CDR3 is TGTGCCAGCTCAGGGGACAGGGACTATGGCTACACCTTC. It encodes CASSGDRDYGYTF.